Listed below are T cell receptor beta chains from one sample, sequenced in a study of T cells in Graves' hyperthyroidism and ophthalmopathy. MiXCR, applied by TCRdb to the multiplex PCR reads, yields one record per CDR3 protein. This table holds 300,000 or so distinct CDR3 sequences, approximately 17% found once. The sequenced material came from blood. These receptors all stem from a man aged 25-45 years with Graves' hyperthyroidism. CDR3s include the opening cysteine and the closing phenylalanine or tryptophan. The D gene is left open where the match is weak. The size of a clone is reported for some rows only, either as once, few or many, or as a class for expanded clones.

>TRBJ2-7|TRBD2|many|TRBV7-2
CASSLDRGVAYEQYF
TGTGCCAGCAGCTTAGACCGGGGGGTAGCCTACGAGCAGTACTTC
>TRBJ1-6|NA|many|TRBV7-8
CASSPGTDYNSPLHF
TGTGCCAGCAGCCCGGGGACGGACTATAATTCACCCCTCCACTTT
>TRBJ2-6|NA|many|TRBV5-1
CASSLAGSGANVLTF
TGTGCCAGCAGCTTAGCAGGGTCTGGGGCCAACGTCCTGACTTTC
>TRBJ2-1|NA|few|TRBV9
CASSVVAQLLEEQFF
TGTGCCAGCAGCGTAGTCGCACAGCTGTTAGAGGAGCAGTTCTTC
>TRBJ2-7|TRBD2|many|TRBV7-2
CASSSGLAGATYEQYF
TGTGCCAGCAGCTCCGGACTAGCGGGAGCCACCTACGAGCAGTACTTC
>TRBJ2-5|NA|many|TRBV20-1
CSARRAEQETQYF
TGCAGTGCTAGGCGGGCGGAACAAGAGACCCAGTACTTC
>TRBJ2-3|NA|NA|TRBV29-1
CSSAVTSTDTQYF
TGCAGCTCAGCGGTCACTAGCACAGATACGCAGTATTTT
>TRBJ2-2|TRBD1|NA|TRBV19
CASGQGVSNTGELFF
TGTGCCAGCGGACAGGGGGTTTCGAACACCGGGGAGCTGTTTTTT
>TRBJ2-7|TRBD1|few|TRBV6-1
CASTQGALEQYF
TGTGCCAGCACACAGGGGGCCCTCGAGCAGTACTTC
>TRBJ2-1|NA|NA|TRBV20-1
CSARRQILVYEQFF
TGCAGTGCTAGACGCCAGATTTTGGTCTATGAGCAGTTCTTC
>TRBJ2-1|NA|NA|TRBV6-2/TRBV6-3
CACSRGRNYNEQFF
TGTGCCTGCAGCCGCGGACGGAACTACAATGAGCAGTTCTTC
>TRBJ1-1|NA|few|TRBV4-1
CASRGRLNTEAFF
TGCGCCAGCAGGGGCAGGCTGAACACTGAAGCTTTCTTT
>TRBJ2-2|NA|few|TRBV7-9
CASSPWNTGELFF
TGTGCCAGCAGCCCGTGGAACACCGGGGAGCTGTTTTTT